The clone carrying this T cell receptor beta chain was seen a handful of times. Its antigen is not known. The sample belongs to a study of cytomegalovirus exposure and HLA in healthy donors. Findings and limits, study-wide: At a 0.05 false discovery rate, a later analysis found 18,000 or so TCR beta sequences to be associated with HLA alleles. Available immune exposure information was restricted to CMV serostatus only. It was taken for granted in presence/absence analyses that sequencing depth across donors was roughly uniform.

V gave up 4 bases and J gave up 0 bases; unmatched junction bases: 12. Germline loops: CDR1 MDHEN, CDR2 SYDVKM. The CDR3 spans 19 residues. PCR involved 60 Vbeta and 13 Jbeta primers. The data were produced by immunoSEQ multiplex PCR, yet TCRdb's version contains in-frame clones alone and is incomplete. The sample records fewer than 90,000 clones, approximately 80% being singletons. Source material: PBMCs. The receptor was isolated from a man aged 25 to 45 in good health and CMV-seronegative. The rearrangement uses TRBV28 and TRBJ1-5, with 10 positions matching TRBD1. The CDR3 coding sequence is TGTGCCAGCAGTTCAAAGGACAGGGGGTCTCCTTTTAGCAATCAGCCCCAGCATTTT. Protein product: CASSSKDRGSPFSNQPQHF.